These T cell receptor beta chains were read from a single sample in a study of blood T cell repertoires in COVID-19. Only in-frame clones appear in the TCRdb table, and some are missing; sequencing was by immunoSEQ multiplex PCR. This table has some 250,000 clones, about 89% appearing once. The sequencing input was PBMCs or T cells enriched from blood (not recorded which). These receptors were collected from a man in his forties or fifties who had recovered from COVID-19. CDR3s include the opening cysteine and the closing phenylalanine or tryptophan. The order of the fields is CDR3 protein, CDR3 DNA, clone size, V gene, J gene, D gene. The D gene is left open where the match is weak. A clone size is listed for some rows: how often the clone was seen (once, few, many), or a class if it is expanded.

CDR3 protein: CASSLSQGFPSPLHF
CDR3 DNA: TGTGCCAGCAGTTTGTCGCAGGGGTTTCCTTCACCCCTCCACTTT
clone size: .
V gene: TRBV27
J gene: TRBJ1-6
D gene: .

CDR3 protein: CASSQGPPGQVNEKLFF
CDR3 DNA: TGTGCCAGCAGCCAAGGACCACCGGGACAGGTTAATGAAAAACTGTTTTTT
clone size: .
V gene: TRBV4-2
J gene: TRBJ1-4
D gene: TRBD1

CDR3 protein: CASSQGAGTGELFF
CDR3 DNA: TGTGCCAGCAGCCAGGGAGCGGGAACCGGGGAGCTGTTTTTT
clone size: .
V gene: TRBV3-1/TRBV3-2
J gene: TRBJ2-2
D gene: TRBD2

CDR3 protein: CSVVQGPGNTIYF
CDR3 DNA: TGCAGCGTCGTACAGGGACCTGGAAACACCATATATTTT
clone size: .
V gene: TRBV29-1
J gene: TRBJ1-3
D gene: .

CDR3 protein: CAWSLIAGGSNEQFF
CDR3 DNA: TGTGCCTGGAGTCTCATAGCGGGGGGGTCCAATGAGCAGTTCTTC
clone size: .
V gene: TRBV30
J gene: TRBJ2-1
D gene: TRBD2

CDR3 protein: CASSLDSSSYEQYF
CDR3 DNA: TGTGCCAGCAGCTTAGACAGCAGCTCCTACGAGCAGTACTTC
clone size: .
V gene: TRBV7-8
J gene: TRBJ2-7
D gene: .

CDR3 protein: CASSGTSYETQYF
CDR3 DNA: TGTGCCAGCAGTGGGACTAGCTATGAGACCCAGTACTTC
clone size: once
V gene: TRBV6-2/TRBV6-3
J gene: TRBJ2-5
D gene: TRBD2

CDR3 protein: CASSNSGYYEQYF
CDR3 DNA: TGTGCCAGCAGCAACTCGGGGTACTACGAGCAGTACTTC
clone size: .
V gene: TRBV6-5
J gene: TRBJ2-7
D gene: .

CDR3 protein: CASSAQGSNQPQHF
CDR3 DNA: TGTGCCAGCAGTGCTCAGGGCAGCAATCAGCCCCAGCATTTT
clone size: once
V gene: TRBV3-1/TRBV3-2
J gene: TRBJ1-5
D gene: .

CDR3 protein: CASSPTGGLNQPQHF
CDR3 DNA: TGTGCCAGCAGCCCGACAGGGGGCCTAAATCAGCCCCAGCATTTT
clone size: .
V gene: TRBV5-8
J gene: TRBJ1-5
D gene: TRBD1

CDR3 protein: CSASQNQPQHF
CDR3 DNA: TGCAGTGCCAGTCAGAATCAGCCCCAGCATTTT
clone size: .
V gene: TRBV20-1
J gene: TRBJ1-5
D gene: .

CDR3 protein: CASSRLAGVKTGELFF
CDR3 DNA: TGTGCCAGCAGCCGACTGGCGGGGGTAAAAACCGGGGAGCTGTTTTTT
clone size: few
V gene: TRBV7-8
J gene: TRBJ2-2
D gene: TRBD2

CDR3 protein: CASRAGPNTEAFF
CDR3 DNA: TGTGCCAGCAGGGCAGGGCCCAACACTGAAGCTTTCTTT
clone size: .
V gene: TRBV27
J gene: TRBJ1-1
D gene: .

CDR3 protein: CASSVTQNTEAFF
CDR3 DNA: TGTGCCAGCAGCGTTACACAGAACACTGAAGCTTTCTTT
clone size: once
V gene: TRBV9
J gene: TRBJ1-1
D gene: .